Listed here is a single T cell receptor beta chain. Antigen specificity is unknown. The germline gives CDR1 SGHTA, CDR2 FQGNSA. This CDR3 spans 13 amino acids. Trimming removed 2 bases at V and 4 bases at J, with 9 bases between. This record comes from a study of T cell repertoires in ileal Crohn's disease. Study summary: About 36% were active smokers at surgery; median disease duration was roughly 7.9 years.

Overall study results and limits: Every patient over 26.8% clonality showed endoscopic recurrence. Clonal expansions were more frequent in active smokers than non-smokers at surgery.

Sequencing used immunoSEQ multiplex PCR; TCRdb keeps in-frame clones, though not all of them. The table includes about 14,000 clones, roughly 84% detected once. The V gene is TRBV7-2, the J gene TRBJ2-7; perhaps TRBD1 as D (6 bases). Sequenced: ileal tissue. This clonotype was obtained from an adult with Crohn's disease. The CDR3 sequence is CASSLTQGYEQYF. CDR3 in DNA: TGTGCCAGCAGCTTAACTCAGGGGTACGAGCAGTACTTC.